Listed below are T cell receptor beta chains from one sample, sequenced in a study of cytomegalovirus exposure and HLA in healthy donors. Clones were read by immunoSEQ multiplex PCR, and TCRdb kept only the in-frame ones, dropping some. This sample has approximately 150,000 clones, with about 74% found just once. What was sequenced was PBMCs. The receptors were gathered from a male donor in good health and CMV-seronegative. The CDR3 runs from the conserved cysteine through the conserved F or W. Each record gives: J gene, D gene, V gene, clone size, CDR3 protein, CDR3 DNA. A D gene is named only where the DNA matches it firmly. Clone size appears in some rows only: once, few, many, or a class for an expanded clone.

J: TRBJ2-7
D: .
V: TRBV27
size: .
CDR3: CASSFQQGSEQYF
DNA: TGTGCCAGCAGTTTCCAACAGGGTAGCGAGCAGTACTTC

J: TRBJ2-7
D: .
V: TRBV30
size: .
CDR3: CAWARSYEQYF
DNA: TGTGCCTGGGCTAGGTCCTACGAGCAGTACTTC

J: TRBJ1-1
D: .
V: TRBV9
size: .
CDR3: CASSLTPSRNTEAFF
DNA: TGTGCCAGCAGCCTAACTCCGAGTCGAAACACTGAAGCTTTCTTT

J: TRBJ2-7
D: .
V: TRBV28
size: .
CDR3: CASSSGQLRSYEQYF
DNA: TGTGCCAGCAGCTCCGGACAGTTACGCTCCTACGAGCAGTACTTC

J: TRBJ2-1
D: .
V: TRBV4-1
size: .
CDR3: CASSGRQYNEQFF
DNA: TGCGCCAGCAGCGGCCGACAGTACAATGAGCAGTTCTTC

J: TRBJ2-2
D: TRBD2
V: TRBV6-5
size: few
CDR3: CASRSLADTGELFF
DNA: TGTGCCAGCAGAAGTCTAGCGGACACCGGGGAGCTGTTTTTT

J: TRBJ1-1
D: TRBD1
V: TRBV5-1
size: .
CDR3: CASSHSGQGAGTEAFF
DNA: TGCGCCAGCAGCCACTCAGGACAGGGGGCGGGCACTGAAGCTTTCTTT

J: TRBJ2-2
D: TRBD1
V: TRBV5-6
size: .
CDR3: CASSRGTGRYTGELFF
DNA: TGTGCCAGCAGCAGAGGGACAGGGCGATACACCGGGGAGCTGTTTTTT

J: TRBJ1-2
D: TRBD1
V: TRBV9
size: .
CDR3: CASSVQGTGYLGYTF
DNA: TGTGCCAGCAGCGTACAAGGGACAGGGTATTTAGGCTACACCTTC

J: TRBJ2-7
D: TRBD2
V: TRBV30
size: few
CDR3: CAWSVRTSGAEQYF
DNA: TGTGCCTGGAGTGTTCGGACCAGCGGGGCCGAGCAGTACTTC

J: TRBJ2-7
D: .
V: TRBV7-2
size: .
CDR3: CASSLVGGTASYEQYF
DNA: TGTGCCAGCAGCTTAGTCGGAGGGACAGCTAGCTACGAGCAGTACTTC

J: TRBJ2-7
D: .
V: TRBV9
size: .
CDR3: CASSVGGGPYEQYF
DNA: TGTGCCAGCAGCGTAGGTGGGGGCCCCTACGAGCAGTACTTC

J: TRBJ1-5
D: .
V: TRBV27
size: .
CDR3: CASRDSTLSNQPQHF
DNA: TGTGCCAGTAGAGACAGTACCCTTAGCAATCAGCCCCAGCATTTT

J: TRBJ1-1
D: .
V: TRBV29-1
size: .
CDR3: CSVDRTEGSEAFF
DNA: TGCAGCGTAGACCGGACAGAGGGTAGTGAAGCTTTCTTT

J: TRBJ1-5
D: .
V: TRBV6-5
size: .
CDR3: CASRPGGGRNQPQHF
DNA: TGTGCCAGCAGGCCCGGGGGGGGTCGCAATCAGCCCCAGCATTTT

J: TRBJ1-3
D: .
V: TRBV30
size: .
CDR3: CAWRTPRVGGNTIYF
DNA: TGTGCCTGGAGGACCCCCCGGGTGGGTGGAAACACCATATATTTT